This TCR beta chain was profiled in a study of T cell responses to AZD1222 COVID-19 vaccine. Study findings and constraints: Repertoires were obtained only post-peak T cell response.

In regard to this clone: Its antigen is undetermined.

Clones were read by immunoSEQ multiplex PCR, and TCRdb kept only the in-frame ones, dropping some. There are tens of thousands of clones in the sample; 86% occur only once, and 7.5% to 9% lies in the top ten. This specimen consisted of peripheral blood, obtained on day 0 of AZD1222 vaccination. The sequence came from an adult in good health.

Here the CDR3 DNA reads TGTGCCAGCAGCCGACCGGACAGGGGAGAGAGCAATGAGCAGTTCTTC. It codes for CASSRPDRGESNEQFF. This rearrangement joins TRBV16 to TRBJ2-1; 9 bases are shared with TRBD1. CDR1 is KGHSY, CDR2 FQNENV, per germline. The CDR3 sequence is 16 residues long. J gave up 6 bases and V 4 bases, and 10 bases lay outside the gene matches.